The clone carrying this T cell receptor (beta chain) was found a few times. Libraries were prepared by immunoSEQ multiplex PCR; TCRdb keeps only in-frame clonotypes and omits some of them. The table records 55,000 to 65,000 clones, about three quarters of them present only once. The source of the sample is a study of radiotherapy plus CTLA-4 blockade in lung cancer. The CDR3 is made up of 15 amino acids. The TCR was taken from a human donor with non-small cell lung cancer who had a partial response to radiotherapy plus ipilimumab. The chain couples TRBV21-1 to TRBJ1-2; TRBD1 is the table's D call and was not checked against the DNA. TRBV21-1 is a pseudogene segment. This sample comprised peripheral blood, obtained from a patient treated with radiotherapy plus ipilimumab. CDR3: CASSKRETGQGGYTF. CDR3 sequence (DNA): TGTGCCAGCAGCAAGAGGGAGACAGGGCAAGGTGGCTACACCTTC.